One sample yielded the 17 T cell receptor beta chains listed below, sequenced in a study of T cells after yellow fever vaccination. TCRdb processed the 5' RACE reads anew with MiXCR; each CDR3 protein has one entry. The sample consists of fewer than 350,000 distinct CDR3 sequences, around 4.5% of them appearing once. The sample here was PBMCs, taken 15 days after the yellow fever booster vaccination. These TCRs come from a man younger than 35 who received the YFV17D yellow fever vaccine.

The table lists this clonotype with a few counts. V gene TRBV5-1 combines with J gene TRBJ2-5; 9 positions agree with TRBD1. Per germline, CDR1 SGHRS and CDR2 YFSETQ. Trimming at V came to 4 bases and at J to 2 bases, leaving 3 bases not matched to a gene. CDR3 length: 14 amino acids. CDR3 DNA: TGCGCCAGCAGCATTGACAGGGGGCAAGAGACCCAGTACTTC. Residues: CASSIDRGQETQYF.

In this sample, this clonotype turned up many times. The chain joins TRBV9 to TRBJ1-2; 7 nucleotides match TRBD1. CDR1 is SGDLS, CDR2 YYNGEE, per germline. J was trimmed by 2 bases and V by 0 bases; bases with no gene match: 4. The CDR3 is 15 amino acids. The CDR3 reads CASSVGDRDNYGYTF. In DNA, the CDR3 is TGTGCCAGCAGCGTAGGCGACAGGGACAACTATGGCTACACCTTC.

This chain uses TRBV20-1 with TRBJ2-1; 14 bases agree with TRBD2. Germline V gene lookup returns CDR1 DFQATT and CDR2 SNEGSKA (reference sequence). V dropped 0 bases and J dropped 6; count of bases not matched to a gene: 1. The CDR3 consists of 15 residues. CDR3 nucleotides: TGCAGTGCTAGAGATGGGACTAGCGGGGGCAATGAGCAGTTCTTC. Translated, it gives CSARDGTSGGNEQFF.

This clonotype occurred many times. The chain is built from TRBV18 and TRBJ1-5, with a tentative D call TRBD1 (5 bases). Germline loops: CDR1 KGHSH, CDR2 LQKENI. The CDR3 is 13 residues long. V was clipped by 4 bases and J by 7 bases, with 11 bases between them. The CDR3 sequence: CASSLAGSQPQHF. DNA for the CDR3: TGTGCCAGCTCACTAGCAGGGAGCCAGCCCCAGCATTTT.

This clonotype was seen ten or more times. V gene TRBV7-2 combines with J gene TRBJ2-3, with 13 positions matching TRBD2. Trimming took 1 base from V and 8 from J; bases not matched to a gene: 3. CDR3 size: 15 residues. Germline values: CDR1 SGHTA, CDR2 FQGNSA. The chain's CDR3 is CASSLGGTSGATQYF. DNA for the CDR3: TGTGCCAGCAGCTTAGGGGGGACTAGCGGGGCTACGCAGTATTTT.

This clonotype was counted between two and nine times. The CDR3 sequence is CASSLEKRGGTDTQYF. CDR3 nucleotides: TGTGCCAGCAGCTTAGAAAAGCGGGGGGGGACAGATACGCAGTATTTT. The gene calls are TRBV7-2 and TRBJ2-3, with TRBD2 identical over 10 bases. Germline CDR1 is SGHTA and CDR2 is FQGNSA. Trimming took 1 base from V and 3 from J; bases not matched to a gene: 4. The CDR3 spans 16 residues.

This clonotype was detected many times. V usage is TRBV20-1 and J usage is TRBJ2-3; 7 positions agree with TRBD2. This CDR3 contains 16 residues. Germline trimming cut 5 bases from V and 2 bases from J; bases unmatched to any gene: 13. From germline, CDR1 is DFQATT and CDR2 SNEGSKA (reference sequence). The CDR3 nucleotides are TGCAGTGCTCTTCTCACTCCTAGCGGCCACACAGATACGCAGTATTTT. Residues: CSALLTPSGHTDTQYF.

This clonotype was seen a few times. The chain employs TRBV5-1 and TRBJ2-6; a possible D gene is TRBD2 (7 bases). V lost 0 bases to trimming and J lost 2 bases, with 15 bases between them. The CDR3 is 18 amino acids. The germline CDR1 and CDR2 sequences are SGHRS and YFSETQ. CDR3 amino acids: CASSLDSGGFPGANVLTF. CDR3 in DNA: TGCGCCAGCAGCTTGGATTCGGGGGGCTTTCCTGGGGCCAACGTCCTGACTTTC.

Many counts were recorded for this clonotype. The CDR3 DNA reads as TGCAGCGTTGAAGACAGGGTCGAAGCTTTCTTT. Protein: CSVEDRVEAFF. The chain links TRBV29-1 to TRBJ1-1; tentative D call: TRBD1 (5 bases). V gave up 0 bases and J gave up 8 bases, with 7 bases separating them. Germline loops: CDR1 SQVTM, CDR2 ANQGSEA. The CDR3 runs 11 residues. Based on the CDR3 plus reference TRBV29-1 and TRBJ1-1, the full variable domain is SAVISQKPSRDICQRGTSLTIQCQVDSQVTMMFWYRQQPGQSLTLIATANQGSEATYESGFVIDKFPISRPNLTFSTLTVSNMSPEDSSIYLCSVEDRVEAFFGQGTRLTVV.

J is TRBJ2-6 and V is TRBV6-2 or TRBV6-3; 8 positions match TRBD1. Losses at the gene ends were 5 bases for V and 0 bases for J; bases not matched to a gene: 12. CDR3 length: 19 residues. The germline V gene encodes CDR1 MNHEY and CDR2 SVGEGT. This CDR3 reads CASSTFSGQENSGANVLTF. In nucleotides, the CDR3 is TGTGCCAGCAGTACTTTCTCGGGACAGGAAAACTCTGGGGCCAACGTCCTGACTTTC.

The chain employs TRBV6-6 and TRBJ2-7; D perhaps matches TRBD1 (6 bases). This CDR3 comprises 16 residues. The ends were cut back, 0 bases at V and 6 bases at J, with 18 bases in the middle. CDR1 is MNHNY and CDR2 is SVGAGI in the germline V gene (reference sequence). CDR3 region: CASSYSKETGGFEQYV. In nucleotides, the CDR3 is TGTGCCAGCAGTTACTCGAAGGAGACAGGAGGCTTCGAGCAGTACGTC.

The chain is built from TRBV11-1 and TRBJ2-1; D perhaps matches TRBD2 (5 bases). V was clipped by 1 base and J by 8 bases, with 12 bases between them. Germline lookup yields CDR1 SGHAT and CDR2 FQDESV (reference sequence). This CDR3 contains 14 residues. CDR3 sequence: CASSLVWENDEQFF. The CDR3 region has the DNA TGTGCCAGCAGCTTAGTTTGGGAGAACGATGAGCAGTTCTTC.

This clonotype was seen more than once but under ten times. The CDR3 loop is CSVEVGGRSIQYF. CDR3 DNA: TGCAGCGTTGAAGTGGGGGGGCGCTCCATTCAGTACTTC. This chain joins TRBV29-1 and TRBJ2-4, with a weak D call TRBD2 (7 bases). The length of the CDR3 is 13 residues. The germline V gene encodes CDR1 SQVTM and CDR2 ANQGSEA. Trimming pared 1 base from V and 9 bases from J, leaving 13 bases between.

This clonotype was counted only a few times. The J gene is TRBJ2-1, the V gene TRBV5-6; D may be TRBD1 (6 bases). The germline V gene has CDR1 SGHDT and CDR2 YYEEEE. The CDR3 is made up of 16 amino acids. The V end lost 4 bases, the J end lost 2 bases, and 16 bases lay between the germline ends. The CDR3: CASSPQTGSTYNEQFF. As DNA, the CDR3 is TGTGCCAGCAGCCCCCAGACAGGCAGTACCTACAATGAGCAGTTCTTC.

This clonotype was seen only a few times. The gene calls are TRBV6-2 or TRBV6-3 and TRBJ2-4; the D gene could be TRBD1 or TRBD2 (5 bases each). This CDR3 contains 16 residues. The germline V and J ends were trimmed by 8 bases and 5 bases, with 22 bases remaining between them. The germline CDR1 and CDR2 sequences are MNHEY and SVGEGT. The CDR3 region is CASCITGQRNENIQYF. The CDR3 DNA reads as TGTGCCAGCTGTATTACGGGGCAGCGCAACGAAAACATTCAGTACTTC.

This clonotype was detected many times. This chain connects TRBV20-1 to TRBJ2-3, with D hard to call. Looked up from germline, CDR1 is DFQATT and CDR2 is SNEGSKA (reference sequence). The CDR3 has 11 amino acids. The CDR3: CSPQGTDTQYF. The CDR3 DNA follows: TGCAGCCCGCAGGGCACAGATACGCAGTATTTT.

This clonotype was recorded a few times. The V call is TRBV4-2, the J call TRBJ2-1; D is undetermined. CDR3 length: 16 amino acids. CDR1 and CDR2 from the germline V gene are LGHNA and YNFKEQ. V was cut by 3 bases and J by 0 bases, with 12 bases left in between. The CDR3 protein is CASSHPGESSYNEQFF. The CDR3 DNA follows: TGTGCCAGCAGCCATCCGGGCGAGAGCTCCTACAATGAGCAGTTCTTC.